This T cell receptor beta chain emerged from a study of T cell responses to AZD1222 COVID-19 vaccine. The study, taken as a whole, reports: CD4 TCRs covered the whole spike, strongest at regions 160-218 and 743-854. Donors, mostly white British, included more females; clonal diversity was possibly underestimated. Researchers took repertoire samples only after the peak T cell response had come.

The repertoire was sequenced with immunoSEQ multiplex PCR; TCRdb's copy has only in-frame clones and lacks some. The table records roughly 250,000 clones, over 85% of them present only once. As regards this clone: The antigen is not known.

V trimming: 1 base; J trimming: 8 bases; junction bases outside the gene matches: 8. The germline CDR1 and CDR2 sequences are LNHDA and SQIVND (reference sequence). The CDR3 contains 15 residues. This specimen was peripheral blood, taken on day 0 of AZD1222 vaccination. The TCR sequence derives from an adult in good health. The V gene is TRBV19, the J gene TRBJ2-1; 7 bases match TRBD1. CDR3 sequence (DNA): TGTGCCAGTAGTATAGGAGGGGGCCTAATATATGAGCAGTTCTTC. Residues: CASSIGGGLIYEQFF.